These 2 T cell receptor beta chains came from one sample sequenced in a study of T-cell reconstitution after alpha-beta-depleted transplantation in children. Preparation of the TCRbeta library was carried out with unique molecular identifiers. Using its own MiXCR run on the PCR reads, TCRdb lists one record per CDR3 protein. The table shows more than 500,000 distinct CDR3 sequences, with 10% to 12% occurring only once. The material was PBMCs, mostly from graft donor cells, obtained 180 days after TCRalphabeta/CD19-depleted stem cell transplant. Receptors originate from a female patient aged 2-9 years who had a stem cell transplant for aplastic anemia, so the T cells may come from the graft donor.

The chain combines TRBV6-1 with TRBJ2-1, with TRBD1 identical over 9 bases. The J segment lost 7 bases and the V segment lost 5 bases, leaving 9 bases of the junction unmatched. This CDR3 comprises 15 residues. CDR1 MNHNS and CDR2 SASEGT come from the germline V gene. CDR3 sequence reads: CASSRAGTGINEQFF. DNA for the CDR3: TGTGCCAGCAGTAGAGCCGGGACAGGGATTAATGAGCAGTTCTTC.

There are many counts of this clonotype. The chain has TRBV12-3 or TRBV12-4 and TRBJ2-5; no reliable D call. This CDR3 comprises 15 residues. The germline V and J ends were trimmed by 1 base and 5 bases, with 14 bases remaining between them. CDR3: CASSLGARKSETQYF. CDR3 coding DNA: TGTGCCAGCAGTTTAGGGGCCAGGAAGAGCGAGACCCAGTACTTC.